The 2 T cell receptor beta chains below come from one sample, sequenced in a study of control samples from healthy donors and cancer patients. Profiling relied on immunoSEQ multiplex PCR, and the TCRdb table lists in-frame clones only, not all of them. This sample has about 130,000 clones; 75% to 95% occur once, and the top ten carry almost 2.5%. The source material was blood. These receptor sequences come from a man between 18 and 29 years old in good health.

In DNA, the CDR3 is TGTGCCAGCAGCTTGGTCCGGGGGTCTGGGGCCAACGTCCTGACTTTC. Its translation: CASSLVRGSGANVLTF. The chain carries TRBV5-5 and TRBJ2-6, with a weak D call TRBD2 (6 bases). This CDR3 has 16 residues. V dropped 0 bases and J dropped 1 base, with 8 bases sitting between them. The germline CDR1 and CDR2 sequences are SGHKS and YYEKEE (reference sequence).

This rearrangement joins TRBV2 to TRBJ2-1; D gene uncertain. V lost 7 bases to trimming and J lost 7 bases, with 17 bases between them. The CDR3 consists of 14 residues. CDR1 is SNHLY and CDR2 is FYNNEI in the germline V gene. The CDR3 here is CASILRPARNEQFF. The CDR3 DNA reads as TGTGCCAGCATCCTAAGACCGGCCAGGAATGAGCAGTTCTTC.